This T cell receptor (beta chain) emerged from a study of blood T cell repertoires in COVID-19. Germline values: CDR1 MDHEN, CDR2 SYDVKM. The CDR3 has 15 amino acids. The V end lost 3 bases, the J end lost 0 bases, and 9 bases lay between the germline ends. The data were produced by immunoSEQ multiplex PCR, yet TCRdb's version contains in-frame clones alone and is incomplete. Among around 200,000 clones listed, roughly 84% were seen once. J is TRBJ1-5 and V is TRBV28, with a weak D call TRBD1 (5 bases). Sequencing input: PBMCs or T cells enriched from blood (not recorded which). The sequence was collected from a woman aged 25 to 39 who had recovered from COVID-19. CDR3 bases: TGTGCCAGCAGTTTCAAGGGGTCTAGCAATCAGCCCCAGCATTTT. Its translation is CASSFKGSSNQPQHF.